One sample yielded the 30 T cell receptor beta chains listed below, sequenced in a study of T cells in Graves' hyperthyroidism and ophthalmopathy. The CDR3 regions of TCR beta were amplified from RNA transcripts. The HTBI primer set drove a first-round RT-PCR of the TCR CDR3. TCRdb re-derived calls from the multiplex PCR reads in MiXCR, one entry per CDR3 protein. The table includes about 500,000 distinct CDR3 sequences, approximately 16% detected once. Sequencing was carried out using blood. These receptors were obtained from a woman under 30 with Graves' hyperthyroidism.

This clonotype was seen ten or more times. The chain uses TRBV27 and TRBJ1-1; D might be TRBD1 (5 bases). The V end lost 6 bases, the J end lost 3 bases, and 17 bases lay between the germline ends. CDR3 length equals 15 residues. Germline-derived CDR1 and CDR2 are MNHEY and SMNVEV (reference sequence). The CDR3 loop is CASRPGTFADTEAFF. The CDR3 DNA sequence: TGTGCCAGCAGACCCGGGACGTTTGCGGACACTGAAGCTTTCTTT.

This clonotype was seen a few times. The chain couples TRBV5-1 to TRBJ1-4; possible D gene TRBD1, 6 bases. This CDR3 comprises 15 residues. Trimming left V 1 base short and J 7 bases short, with 14 bases between. The germline V gene has CDR1 SGHRS and CDR2 YFSETQ. The CDR3 region has the DNA TGCGCCAGCAGCTTGAGCACAGGGAAGGGTGAAAAACTGTTTTTT. Amino acid sequence: CASSLSTGKGEKLFF.

The chain couples TRBV7-9 to TRBJ1-6, with TRBD1 matching over 7 bases. With V trimmed by 2 bases and J by 1 base, 8 bases remained unmatched. Germline CDR1 reads SEHNR; CDR2 reads FQNEAQ (reference sequence). CDR3 size: 18 residues. CDR3 sequence reads: CASSLNGKGASYNSPLHF. In nucleotides, the CDR3 is TGTGCCAGCAGCTTAAATGGGAAGGGGGCGTCCTATAATTCACCCCTCCACTTT.

The rearrangement joins TRBV7-3 to TRBJ2-1; no reliable D call. Germline CDR1 reads SGHTA; CDR2 reads FQGTGA. The CDR3 has 18 amino acids. Trimming removed 0 bases from V and 0 bases from J, with 15 bases in between. CDR3 DNA sequence: TGTGCCAGCAGCTTAACGAAGGTTCCTCTCCACTCCTACAATGAGCAGTTCTTC. Translation: CASSLTKVPLHSYNEQFF.

There are many counts of this clonotype. The V call is TRBV20-1, the J call TRBJ2-3, with D tentatively TRBD2 (7 bases). This CDR3 has 16 residues. V was shortened by 0 bases and J by 4 bases, with 17 bases between the two germline ends. CDR1 is DFQATT and CDR2 is SNEGSKA in the germline V gene (reference sequence). The CDR3 is CSARDWEGGPSDTQYF. CDR3 in DNA: TGCAGTGCTAGAGATTGGGAGGGGGGGCCGTCAGATACGCAGTATTTT.

A few counts support this clonotype. V usage is TRBV7-2 and J usage is TRBJ2-2; D not resolved. V lost 4 bases and J lost 4, with 7 bases in between. The germline gives CDR1 SGHTA, CDR2 FQGNSA. This CDR3 comprises 13 residues. The CDR3 DNA reads as TGTGCCAGCAGCTACGGTTTCACCGGGGAGCTGTTTTTT. Residues: CASSYGFTGELFF. Full variable domain (outside the CDR3, taken from reference TRBV7-2 and TRBJ2-2): GAGVSQSPSNKVTEKGKDVELRCDPISGHTALYWYRQSLGQGLEFLIYFQGNSAPDKSGLPSDRFSAERTGGSVSTLTIQRTQQEDSAVYLCASSYGFTGELFFGEGSRLTVL.

This clonotype was recorded at least ten times. V gene TRBV18 combines with J gene TRBJ2-7; no reliable D call. The CDR3 runs 11 residues. From germline, CDR1 is KGHSH and CDR2 LQKENI. V shed 3 bases and J shed 5 bases, with 5 bases lying between them. The CDR3, as DNA: TGTGCCAGCTCACCGAGCGACGAGCAGTACTTC. Translation: CASSPSDEQYF.

This clonotype was detected many times. The V and J genes are TRBV6-1 and TRBJ1-1; D unresolved. The germline V gene has CDR1 MNHNS and CDR2 SASEGT. V shed 5 bases and J shed 0 bases, with 7 bases lying between them. The CDR3 is 13 amino acids. CDR3 loop: CASSRPMNTEAFF. DNA of the CDR3: TGTGCCAGCAGTCGCCCGATGAACACTGAAGCTTTCTTT.

This clonotype came up many times. The chain has TRBV11-2 and TRBJ2-7; D is possibly TRBD1 (5 bases). Germline CDR1 and CDR2: SGHAT and FQNNGV. The CDR3 runs to 16 residues. V was cut by 1 base and J by 0 bases, with 13 bases left in between. CDR3 loop: CASSLGHTGLSYEQYF. The CDR3 DNA sequence: TGTGCCAGCAGCTTAGGGCATACAGGTCTCTCCTACGAGCAGTACTTC.

The rearrangement joins TRBV20-1 to TRBJ2-5; weak D call: TRBD2 (6 bases). This CDR3 is 13 amino acids long. Trimming shortened V by 6 bases and J by 0 bases, and 11 bases separated the two germline ends. Germline CDR1 reads DFQATT; CDR2 reads SNEGSKA (reference sequence). CDR3 loop: CSARGLHQETQYF. The CDR3 nucleotides read TGCAGTGCCCGGGGACTCCACCAAGAGACCCAGTACTTC.

In its sample, this clonotype was seen many times. The J gene is TRBJ2-7, the V gene TRBV6-4; 9 bases are a match to TRBD1. Germline assignment: CDR1 MRHNA and CDR2 SNTAGT. The CDR3 runs to 16 residues. The V segment lost 2 bases and the J segment 3 bases; nucleotides outside the gene matches: 8. In DNA form, the CDR3 reads TGTGCCAGCAGTGACCTCGGGACAGGGCCCCTCTACGAGCAGTACTTC. Its translation: CASSDLGTGPLYEQYF.

This clonotype was counted at least ten times. This chain joins TRBV28 and TRBJ1-1; no clear D gene. From germline, CDR1 is MDHEN and CDR2 SYDVKM. The V gene lost 5 bases and the J gene lost 7 bases, with 14 bases spanning the gap. The CDR3 loop spans 13 amino acids. The DNA of the CDR3 is TGTGCCAGCAGTGACCGAGGGCAGATTGAAGCTTTCTTT. It encodes CASSDRGQIEAFF.

This clonotype was seen repeatedly, ten times or more. The chain couples TRBV2 to TRBJ1-5; the D is unclear. V was trimmed by 4 bases and J by 3 bases, leaving 10 bases between them. CDR1 is SNHLY and CDR2 is FYNNEI in the germline V gene. CDR3 length: 14 residues. CDR3 amino acids: CASSVSRTNQPQHF. CDR3 DNA: TGTGCCAGCAGTGTCTCCCGCACCAATCAGCCCCAGCATTTT.

This clonotype was detected ten times or more. This chain connects TRBV12-3 or TRBV12-4 to TRBJ2-2; maybe TRBD2 (6 bases). V lost 7 bases and J 7 bases, leaving 22 bases between the germline ends. This CDR3 has 16 residues. The CDR3 nucleotides read TGTGCCAGCACCCAAACTAAGACTAGTGCAAGCGGGGAGCTGTTTTTT. Protein: CASTQTKTSASGELFF.

There are a few counts of this clonotype. The chain is built from TRBV6-1 and TRBJ2-1, with 8 bases matching TRBD2. V lost 3 bases and J lost 5; bases outside the gene matches: 15. This CDR3 is built from 18 residues. Germline CDR1 MNHNS, CDR2 SASEGT. The CDR3 nucleotides read TGTGCCAGCAGTGAGTGGGCTAGCGGGCGAACCTCAGACAATGAGCAGTTCTTC. It specifies CASSEWASGRTSDNEQFF.

This clonotype was picked up a small number of times. The chain uses TRBV12-3 or TRBV12-4 and TRBJ1-5; D is unclear. V shed 2 bases and J shed 10 bases, with 9 bases lying between them. The CDR3 loop spans 12 amino acids. The DNA of the CDR3 is TGTGCCAGCAGTTTATCCTTCTCCCCCCAGCATTTT. Encoded protein: CASSLSFSPQHF.

To note about this clonotype: Given a much more abundant clone one base away, this may be a read error. This chain joins TRBV28 and TRBJ2-5, with 10 bases identical to TRBD2. The J call may not be correct, given that the DNA end is closer to TRBJ2-1. Per germline, CDR1 MDHEN and CDR2 SYDVKM. The CDR3 has 15 amino acids. CDR3 DNA: TGTGCCAGCAGTTTACTAGCGGGGGTACAAGAGACCCAGTTCTTC. Translation gives CASSLLAGVQETQFF.

This clonotype was detected many times. The rearrangement links TRBV6-5 to TRBJ2-7; D possibly corresponds to TRBD2 (6 bases). Germline CDR1 reads MNHEY; CDR2 reads SVGAGI. With 4 bases removed from V and 4 bases from J, the gap between germline ends came to 17 bases. The CDR3 runs 15 residues. CDR3 region: CASSSELAGSYEQYF. The CDR3 DNA is TGTGCCAGCAGTTCGGAACTAGCAGGGTCTTACGAGCAGTACTTC.

This clonotype was recorded at least ten times. Germline is not matched at one junction end, which may reflect a read error. The chain couples TRBV5-1 to TRBJ2-5, with D perhaps TRBD2 (6 bases). The length of the CDR3 is 13 residues. Germline values: CDR1 SGHRS, CDR2 YFSETQ. The CDR3 DNA follows: TGTGCCAGCAGCCTCAGGAGGGGAGAGACCCAGTACTTC. Amino acids: CASSLRRGETQYF.

This chain connects TRBV13 to TRBJ2-7, with D tentatively TRBD1 or TRBD2 (6 bases each). V was cut by 0 bases and J by 0 bases, with 18 bases left in between. The CDR3 runs 18 residues. Germline values: CDR1 PRHDT, CDR2 FYEKMQ (reference sequence). CDR3 sequence reads: CASSLGRRDNPLSYEQYF. In DNA form, the CDR3 reads TGTGCCAGCAGCTTAGGCCGGAGGGACAACCCCCTCTCCTACGAGCAGTACTTC.

This clonotype showed up many times. The chain links TRBV14 to TRBJ2-7; D gene unclear. The V end lost 4 bases, the J end lost 1 base, and 14 bases lay between the germline ends. Looked up from germline, CDR1 is SGHDN and CDR2 is FVKESK. The CDR3 has 15 residues. CDR3 sequence: CASSPTGYESYEQYF. CDR3 bases: TGTGCCAGCAGCCCCACTGGGTACGAATCCTACGAGCAGTACTTC.

Ten or more counts support this clonotype. The chain links TRBV19 to TRBJ2-5; TRBD2 aligns across 13 bases. The ends lost 5 bases at V and 4 bases at J; junction bases unmatched: 7. This CDR3 contains 16 residues. Germline CDR1 reads LNHDA; CDR2 reads SQIVND (reference sequence). The DNA of the CDR3 is TGTGCCAGTAGTGCCGGACTAGCGGGAGAGGGAGAGACCCAGTACTTC. Its translation: CASSAGLAGEGETQYF. Looking up the rest from reference TRBV19 and TRBJ2-5 gives the full variable domain: DGGITQSPKYLFRKEGQNVTLSCEQNLNHDAMYWYRQDPGQGLRLIYYSQIVNDFQKGDIAEGYSVSREKKESFPLTVTSAQKNPTAFYLCASSAGLAGEGETQYFGPGTRLLVL.

This clonotype has only a few counts. The chain employs TRBV5-6 and TRBJ2-7, with D unclear. CDR1 and CDR2 from the germline V gene are SGHDT and YYEEEE. The V gene lost 4 bases and the J gene lost 5 bases, with 7 bases spanning the gap. The CDR3 sequence is 11 residues long. The CDR3 sequence: CASSRKDEQYF. The CDR3, as DNA: TGTGCCAGCAGCAGGAAGGACGAGCAGTACTTC.

J is TRBJ1-3 and V is TRBV25-1; TRBD1 might be the D (5 bases). Germline V gene sequence: CDR1 MGHDK, CDR2 SYGVNS. The V gene lost 5 bases and the J gene lost 0 bases, with 11 bases spanning the gap. The CDR3 has 15 residues. The CDR3 DNA reads TGTGCCAGCAGTCGCGTCGGGGGCTCTGGAAACACCATATATTTT. Encoded protein: CASSRVGGSGNTIYF. Based on the CDR3 plus reference TRBV25-1 and TRBJ1-3, the full variable domain is EADIYQTPRYLVIGTGKKITLECSQTMGHDKMYWYQQDPGMELHLIHYSYGVNSTEKGDLSSESTVSRIRTEHFPLTLESARPSHTSQYLCASSRVGGSGNTIYFGEGSWLTVV.

This chain links TRBV6-1 with TRBJ2-5, with D perhaps matching TRBD2 (7 bases). This CDR3 has 14 residues. Trimming stripped 7 bases from V and 0 bases from J, with 12 bases between. Germline loops: CDR1 MNHNS, CDR2 SASEGT. The DNA for the CDR3 is TGTGCCAGCACGAAGGGGGGGTACCAAGAGACCCAGTACTTC. Encoded protein: CASTKGGYQETQYF.

This clonotype was counted only a few times. The chain couples TRBV19 to TRBJ1-1, with D maybe TRBD1 (5 bases). The CDR3 loop spans 12 amino acids. The V end was cut by 10 bases, the J end by 1 base, with 10 bases between. CDR1 is LNHDA and CDR2 is SQIVND in the germline V gene (reference sequence). CDR3 residues: CATRQTNTEAFF. The CDR3 DNA reads as TGTGCCACCCGACAGACGAACACTGAAGCTTTCTTT.

Only a few counts were recorded for this clonotype. The chain uses TRBV20-1 and TRBJ2-1, with TRBD2 matching 8 bases. V trimming: 6 bases; J trimming: 7 bases; junction bases outside the gene matches: 14. CDR3 length: 15 residues. CDR1 is DFQATT, CDR2 SNEGSKA, per germline (reference sequence). The CDR3 sequence: CSAVETSDQRNEQFF. CDR3 DNA sequence: TGCAGTGCGGTCGAGACTAGCGATCAGAGGAATGAGCAGTTCTTC.

This clonotype was detected many times. This chain links TRBV20-1 with TRBJ2-1; D is ambiguous. The CDR3 totals 14 residues. Trimming pared 3 bases from V and 7 bases from J, leaving 16 bases between. Germline loops: CDR1 DFQATT, CDR2 SNEGSKA (reference sequence). The CDR3 loop is CSASSLASENEQFF. For the CDR3, the DNA is TGCAGTGCTAGCAGCTTGGCTAGTGAGAATGAGCAGTTCTTC.

This sequence joins TRBV29-1 and TRBJ1-5; D call uncertain. Trimming took 3 bases from V and 3 from J, leaving 9 bases between them. Germline-derived CDR1 and CDR2 are SQVTM and ANQGSEA. The CDR3 sequence is 13 residues long. The CDR3 loop is CSVEVQPNQPQHF. CDR3 nucleotide sequence: TGCAGCGTTGAGGTACAGCCCAATCAGCCCCAGCATTTT.

The sample holds a few counts of this clonotype. This chain uses TRBV27 with TRBJ2-5, with TRBD2 matching 14 bases. After removal of 0 bases from V and 5 bases from J, the junction contained 11 bases not matched to a gene. The germline CDR1 and CDR2 sequences are MNHEY and SMNVEV (reference sequence). CDR3 length: 19 residues. The CDR3 sequence is CASSLSYPGLAGVRETQYF. DNA of the CDR3: TGTGCCAGCAGTTTATCGTACCCGGGACTAGCGGGAGTACGGGAGACCCAGTACTTC.